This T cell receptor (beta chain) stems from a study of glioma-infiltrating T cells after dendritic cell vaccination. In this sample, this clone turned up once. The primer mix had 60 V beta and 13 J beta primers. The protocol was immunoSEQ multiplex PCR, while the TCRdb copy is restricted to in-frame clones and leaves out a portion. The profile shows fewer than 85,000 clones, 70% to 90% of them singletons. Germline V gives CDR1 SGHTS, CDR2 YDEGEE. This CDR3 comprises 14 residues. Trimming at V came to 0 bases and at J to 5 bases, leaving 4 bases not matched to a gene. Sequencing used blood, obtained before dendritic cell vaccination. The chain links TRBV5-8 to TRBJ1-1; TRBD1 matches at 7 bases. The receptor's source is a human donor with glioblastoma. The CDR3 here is CASSLGVRGTEAFF. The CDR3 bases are TGTGCCAGCAGCTTGGGGGTCAGGGGGACTGAAGCTTTCTTT.